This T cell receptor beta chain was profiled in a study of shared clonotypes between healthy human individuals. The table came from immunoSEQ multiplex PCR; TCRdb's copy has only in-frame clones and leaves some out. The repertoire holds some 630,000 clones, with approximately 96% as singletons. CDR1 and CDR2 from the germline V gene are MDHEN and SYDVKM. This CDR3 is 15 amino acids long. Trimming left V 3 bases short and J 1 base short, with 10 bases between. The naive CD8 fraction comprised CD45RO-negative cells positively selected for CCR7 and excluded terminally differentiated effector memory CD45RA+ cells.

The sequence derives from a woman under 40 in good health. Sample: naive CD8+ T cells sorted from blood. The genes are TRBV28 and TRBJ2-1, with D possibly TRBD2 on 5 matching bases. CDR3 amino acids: CASSFMGVSYNEQFF. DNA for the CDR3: TGTGCCAGCAGTTTTATGGGAGTTTCCTACAATGAGCAGTTCTTC.